The 13 T cell receptor beta chains below all came from one sample that was sequenced in a study of cytomegalovirus exposure and HLA in healthy donors. The PCR contained 60 Vbeta and 13 Jbeta primers. Data came from immunoSEQ multiplex PCR; TCRdb stores just in-frame clones and leaves some out. The sample includes roughly 150,000 clones, around 85% of them seen just once. The sequenced sample consisted of PBMCs. These receptors all stem from a female donor in good health and CMV-seronegative.

This clone was counted only a few times. V usage is TRBV7-8 and J usage is TRBJ2-7; 14 bases fit TRBD2. The length of the CDR3 is 14 residues. J gave up 6 bases and V 3 bases, and 1 base lay outside the gene matches. Per the germline V gene, CDR1 is SGHVS and CDR2 is FQNEAQ. CDR3: CASSLGTSGSEQYF. The CDR3 nucleotides are TGTGCCAGCAGCTTGGGGACTAGCGGGAGCGAGCAGTACTTC.

This rearrangement joins TRBV28 to TRBJ1-1; D is possibly TRBD1 (5 bases). This CDR3 region has 14 residues. Germline CDR1 reads MDHEN; CDR2 reads SYDVKM. The V end lost 2 bases, the J end lost 5 bases, and 12 bases lay between the germline ends. Written as DNA, the CDR3 is TGTGCCAGCAGTTTAGGCAGGGTTTCAACTGAAGCTTTCTTT. It is translated as CASSLGRVSTEAFF. Together with reference TRBV28 and TRBJ1-1, the CDR3 gives the full variable domain: DVKVTQSSRYLVKRTGEKVFLECVQDMDHENMFWYRQDPGLGLRLIYFSYDVKMKEKGDIPEGYSVSREKKERFSLILESASTNQTSMYLCASSLGRVSTEAFFGQGTRLTVV.

The sample holds one count of this clone. The rearrangement links TRBV28 to TRBJ2-3, with 7 bases that match TRBD1. This CDR3 has 13 amino acids. V shed 8 bases, J shed 1 base, and the junction held 3 bases outside the gene matches. Germline V gene lookup returns CDR1 MDHEN and CDR2 SYDVKM. The CDR3 bases are TGTGCCAGCGTCGACAGGGGCACAGATACGCAGTATTTT. Its translation is CASVDRGTDTQYF. The full variable domain, with the rest looked up from reference TRBV28 and TRBJ2-3, is DVKVTQSSRYLVKRTGEKVFLECVQDMDHENMFWYRQDPGLGLRLIYFSYDVKMKEKGDIPEGYSVSREKKERFSLILESASTNQTSMYLCASVDRGTDTQYFGPGTRLTVL.

The genes are TRBV9 and TRBJ2-6; maybe TRBD2 (5 bases). V was pared by 4 bases and J by 0 bases, with 14 bases between. CDR3 length equals 17 residues. Per the germline V gene, CDR1 is SGDLS and CDR2 is YYNGEE. CDR3 bases: TGTGCCAGCAGCACCCCTCGGGGAGTCTCTGGGGCCAACGTCCTGACTTTC. It translates to CASSTPRGVSGANVLTF.

This clone occurred once. The CDR3 sequence: CASSLRSGRSITDTQYF. CDR3 in DNA: TGTGCCAGCAGTTTACGTAGCGGGAGGTCTATCACAGATACGCAGTATTTT. The chain couples TRBV27 to TRBJ2-3; 10 nucleotides agree with TRBD2. Germline V gives CDR1 MNHEY, CDR2 SMNVEV (reference sequence). The CDR3 is 17 amino acids. After removal of 2 bases from V and 2 bases from J, the junction contained 7 bases not matched to a gene.

To note about this clone: Different DNA sequences within this sample yield the same CDR3. This rearrangement joins TRBV29-1 to TRBJ1-1, with a tentative D call TRBD1 (5 bases). Germline V lookup: CDR1 SQVTM, CDR2 ANQGSEA. With 4 bases removed from V and 2 bases from J, the gap between germline ends came to 8 bases. This CDR3 has 12 residues. In DNA form, the CDR3 reads TGCAGCGTTGGGAGGGGCAACACTGAAGCTTTCTTT. Translation: CSVGRGNTEAFF.

The V and J genes are TRBV5-5 and TRBJ2-1; the D is unclear. From germline, CDR1 is SGHKS and CDR2 YYEKEE (reference sequence). The CDR3 has 11 amino acids. With 2 bases removed from V and 7 bases from J, the gap between germline ends came to 4 bases. The CDR3 is CASSFGNEQFF. The CDR3 DNA reads as TGTGCCAGCAGCTTCGGGAATGAGCAGTTCTTC.

V gene TRBV6-5 combines with J gene TRBJ1-2, with 10 bases that match TRBD1. J gave up 8 bases and V 5 bases, and 11 bases lay outside the gene matches. From germline, CDR1 is MNHEY and CDR2 SVGAGI. The CDR3 covers 15 residues. CDR3 DNA: TGTGCCAGCAGTAGACAGGGGGCAGGAGGAGGAGGCTACACCTTC. Its protein product is CASSRQGAGGGGYTF.

This chain joins TRBV9 and TRBJ2-6; D possibly corresponds to TRBD1 (6 bases). This CDR3 is 14 amino acids long. CDR1 and CDR2 from the germline V gene are SGDLS and YYNGEE. The ends were cut back, 0 bases at V and 12 bases at J, with 13 bases in the middle. CDR3 region: CASSVAGASVVLTF. CDR3 coding DNA: TGTGCCAGCAGCGTAGCAGGGGCTTCCGTCGTCCTGACTTTC.

J is TRBJ2-7 and V is TRBV11-3, with TRBD1 matching 8 bases. This CDR3 is 15 amino acids long. Germline V gene lookup returns CDR1 SGHNT and CDR2 YENEEA. V lost 5 bases, J lost 0 bases, and 6 bases stayed unmatched. This CDR3 reads CASSVGTGSSYEQYF. The CDR3 region has the DNA TGTGCCAGCAGCGTTGGGACAGGTAGCTCCTACGAGCAGTACTTC.

This clone was detected only a few times. V gene TRBV18 combines with J gene TRBJ1-2, with D maybe TRBD1 (5 bases). CDR3 length equals 15 residues. V lost 1 base, J lost 4 bases, and 13 bases lay in between. The germline CDR1 and CDR2 sequences are KGHSH and LQKENI. The CDR3 sequence: CASSPQTEPFYGYTF. CDR3 in DNA: TGTGCCAGCTCACCACAGACAGAACCGTTCTATGGCTACACCTTC.

The chain links TRBV7-9 to TRBJ1-2; the match to TRBD1 covers 7 bases. This CDR3 has 14 residues. Unmatched junction bases numbered 6, after V lost 5 bases and J lost 3 bases. Germline loops: CDR1 SEHNR, CDR2 FQNEAQ (reference sequence). The CDR3 sequence is CASSRDSSYYGYTF. As DNA, the CDR3 is TGTGCCAGCAGCAGGGACAGCTCCTACTATGGCTACACCTTC.

CDR3 loop: CASSVADSSNQPQHF. The CDR3 DNA reads as TGTGCCAGCAGCGTAGCTGACAGTAGCAATCAGCCCCAGCATTTT. The chain uses TRBV9 and TRBJ1-5, with TRBD1 as a possible D gene (5 bases). V was trimmed by 0 bases and J by 0 bases, leaving 7 bases between them. This CDR3 comprises 15 residues. From germline, CDR1 is SGDLS and CDR2 YYNGEE.